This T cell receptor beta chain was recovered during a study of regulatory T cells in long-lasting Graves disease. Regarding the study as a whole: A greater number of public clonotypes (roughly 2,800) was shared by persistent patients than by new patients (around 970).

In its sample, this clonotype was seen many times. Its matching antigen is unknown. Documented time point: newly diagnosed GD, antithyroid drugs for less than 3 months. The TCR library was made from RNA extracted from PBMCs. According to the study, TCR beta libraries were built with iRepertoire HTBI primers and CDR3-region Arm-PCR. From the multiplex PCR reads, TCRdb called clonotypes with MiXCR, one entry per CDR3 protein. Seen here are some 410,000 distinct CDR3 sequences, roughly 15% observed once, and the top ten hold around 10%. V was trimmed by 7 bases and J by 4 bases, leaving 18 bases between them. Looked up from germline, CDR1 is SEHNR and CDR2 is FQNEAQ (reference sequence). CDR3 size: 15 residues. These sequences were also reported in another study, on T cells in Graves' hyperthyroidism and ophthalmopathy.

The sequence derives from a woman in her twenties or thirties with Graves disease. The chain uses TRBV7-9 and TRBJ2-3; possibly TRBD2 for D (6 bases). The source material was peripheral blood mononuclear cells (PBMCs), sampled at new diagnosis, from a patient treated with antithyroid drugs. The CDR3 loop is CASNLPREAADTQYF. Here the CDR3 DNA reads TGTGCCAGCAACCTTCCAAGGGAGGCGGCAGATACGCAGTATTTT.